These 32 T cell receptor beta chains were sequenced from one sample in a study of T cells in Graves' hyperthyroidism and ophthalmopathy. RNA transcripts gave rise to amplified TCR beta CDR3 regions. Researchers ran a first-round RT-PCR on the TCR CDR3 using the HTBI primer set. One entry per CDR3 protein, called by TCRdb with MiXCR from the multiplex PCR reads. The sample consists of about 380,000 distinct CDR3 sequences, roughly 13% of them appearing once. Sequenced material: blood. These TCRs come from a man younger than 40 with Graves' hyperthyroidism that later progressed to Graves' ophthalmopathy.

There are many counts of this clonotype. V gene TRBV12-3 or TRBV12-4 combines with J gene TRBJ2-2; 9 bases align to TRBD2. The CDR3 covers 16 residues. V lost 3 bases, J lost 3 bases, and 5 bases stayed unmatched. The chain's CDR3 is CASSFFSGGYTGELFF. The CDR3 DNA reads TGTGCCAGCAGTTTCTTCAGCGGGGGGTACACCGGGGAGCTGTTTTTT.

This clonotype was seen repeatedly, ten times or more. The V and J genes are TRBV7-8 and TRBJ2-5; D assignment may be TRBD1 or TRBD2 (5 bases each). V lost 5 bases to trimming and J lost 0 bases, with 16 bases between them. From germline, CDR1 is SGHVS and CDR2 FQNEAQ. CDR3 length: 16 residues. CDR3 amino acids: CASSLRDGVYQETQYF. CDR3 bases: TGTGCCAGCAGCCTTCGGGACGGGGTGTACCAAGAGACCCAGTACTTC. Full variable domain (remainder filled in from reference TRBV7-8 and TRBJ2-5): GAGVSQSPRYKVAKRGQDVALRCDPISGHVSLFWYQQALGQGPEFLTYFQNEAQLDKSGLPSDRFFAERPEGSVSTLKIQRTQQEDSAVYLCASSLRDGVYQETQYFGPGTRLLVL.

This clonotype occurred a few times. The V call is TRBV5-1, the J call TRBJ1-3; maybe TRBD1 (5 bases). The germline V and J ends were trimmed by 3 bases and 4 bases, with 8 bases remaining between them. Germline values: CDR1 SGHRS, CDR2 YFSETQ. CDR3 size: 13 residues. The CDR3 is CASSSGYGNTIYF. CDR3 in DNA: TGCGCCAGCAGCTCAGGGTACGGAAACACCATATATTTT.

This clonotype was detected many times. The chain carries TRBV7-3 and TRBJ1-6; 8 nucleotides align to TRBD1. Germline CDR1 reads SGHTA; CDR2 reads FQGTGA. Trimming cost V 9 bases and J 8 bases; bases outside gene matches: 6. This CDR3 has 13 amino acids. CDR3 amino acids: CARQGAKDSPLHF. The CDR3 DNA sequence: TGTGCCAGGCAGGGGGCGAAGGATTCACCCCTCCACTTT.

In its sample, this clonotype was seen many times. The chain combines TRBV20-1 with TRBJ2-5, with D possibly TRBD2 on 6 matching bases. Between the trimmed V and J ends, which lost 3 bases and 0 bases, there was a span of 11 bases. Germline V gene data show CDR1 as DFQATT and CDR2 as SNEGSKA (reference sequence). CDR3 length: 14 amino acids. DNA of the CDR3: TGCAGTGCTAGTAATGGGAGGTACCAAGAGACCCAGTACTTC. It yields the protein CSASNGRYQETQYF.

The rearrangement links TRBV19 to TRBJ2-2; 9 bases are shared with TRBD1. V lost 8 bases to trimming and J lost 0 bases; unmatched junction nucleotides: 16. The CDR3 has 19 residues. Looked up from germline, CDR1 is LNHDA and CDR2 is SQIVND (reference sequence). The CDR3 loop is CASSNRGRGTPSNTGELFF. CDR3 sequence (DNA): TGTGCCAGTTCGAACAGGGGGCGGGGGACTCCATCGAACACCGGGGAGCTGTTTTTT.

This clonotype showed up many times. This rearrangement joins TRBV19 to TRBJ1-4; 7 bases match TRBD1. V shed 9 bases and J 3 bases; nucleotides not matched to a gene: 13. The V gene's germline CDR1 is LNHDA and CDR2 SQIVND (reference sequence). The CDR3 extends over 16 amino acids. The chain's CDR3 is CASVTRQGGPNEKLFF. CDR3 sequence (DNA): TGTGCCAGCGTTACCAGACAGGGAGGACCTAATGAAAAACTGTTTTTT.

There are many counts of this clonotype. The V gene is TRBV20-1, the J gene TRBJ1-2, with 7 bases identical to TRBD1. Per the germline V gene, CDR1 is DFQATT and CDR2 is SNEGSKA (reference sequence). V lost 3 bases and J lost 4; bases outside the gene matches: 5. The CDR3 contains 13 residues. CDR3 nucleotides: TGCAGTGCTAGTCCACAGGGGCTCTATGGCTACACCTTC. This translates into CSASPQGLYGYTF.

V gene TRBV6-5 combines with J gene TRBJ1-2; the D gene is possibly TRBD1 (6 bases). The ends were cut back, 1 base at V and 4 bases at J, with 16 bases in the middle. The CDR3 length is 16 residues. Germline V gene lookup returns CDR1 MNHEY and CDR2 SVGAGI. In DNA, the CDR3 is TGTGCCAGCAGTTACTTGGCAGGGGACCTAAGCTATGGCTACACCTTC. It encodes CASSYLAGDLSYGYTF.

This clonotype was recorded a few times. The J gene is TRBJ2-1, the V gene TRBV6-6; 8 nucleotides match TRBD1. The CDR3 is 19 residues long. The germline CDR1 and CDR2 sequences are MNHNY and SVGAGI (reference sequence). After removal of 2 bases from V and 6 bases from J, the junction contained 18 bases not matched to a gene. CDR3: CASSYRPPGQVASGNEQFF. The CDR3 nucleotides are TGTGCCAGCAGTTACAGGCCCCCGGGACAGGTTGCCTCGGGCAATGAGCAGTTCTTC.

With regard to this clonotype: Just one base apart from a much larger clone, this may be a read error. The chain has TRBV11-3 and TRBJ2-3; TRBD2 matches 8 bases. Germline-derived CDR1 and CDR2 are SGHNT and YENEEA. V gave up 6 bases and J gave up 1 base; unmatched junction bases: 6. The CDR3 has 15 amino acids. This chain's CDR3 is CASRPAGARTDTQYF. The CDR3 DNA is TGTGCCAGCAGACCAGCGGGGGCCCGCACAGATACGCAGTATTTT.

V is TRBV19 and J is TRBJ1-2; D uncertain. The germline V and J ends were trimmed by 2 bases and 2 bases, with 6 bases remaining between them. Germline V gives CDR1 LNHDA, CDR2 SQIVND (reference sequence). The CDR3 covers 13 residues. CDR3 bases: TGTGCCAGTAGTATAACGGAGAACTATGGCTACACCTTC. It codes for CASSITENYGYTF.

This clonotype has only a few counts. The chain carries TRBV6-5 and TRBJ2-7; 11 bases map to TRBD2. The CDR3 spans 19 residues. The V and J ends lost 5 bases and 5 bases, in that order; junction bases with no gene match: 20. Per the germline V gene, CDR1 is MNHEY and CDR2 is SVGAGI. CDR3 nucleotides: TGTGCCAGCAGTCACCAGGGACAGGGAGTAGCGGGGGGGGCCCACGAGCAGTACTTC. Translation: CASSHQGQGVAGGAHEQYF.

This clonotype was picked up many times. The genes are TRBV6-1 and TRBJ1-6, with D uncertain. From germline, CDR1 is MNHNS and CDR2 SASEGT. Trimming took off 7 bases at V and 8 bases at J, with 18 bases between the two ends. CDR3 length: 15 amino acids. For the CDR3, the DNA is TGTGCCAGCACCGGAGGTTTGAGGGTTGATTCACCCCTCCACTTT. Its translation: CASTGGLRVDSPLHF.

This clonotype was picked up a small number of times. The V gene is TRBV5-1, the J gene TRBJ1-4, with 7 positions matching TRBD1. The CDR3 has 16 amino acids. Germline loops: CDR1 SGHRS, CDR2 YFSETQ. V lost 3 bases to trimming and J lost 7 bases; unmatched junction nucleotides: 12. This CDR3 reads CASSYGTAAEGEKLFF. In DNA form, the CDR3 reads TGCGCCAGCAGCTATGGGACAGCGGCGGAGGGTGAAAAACTGTTTTTT.

The J gene is TRBJ2-3, the V gene TRBV5-5; D is unresolved. Germline-derived CDR1 and CDR2 are SGHKS and YYEKEE (reference sequence). V was clipped by 6 bases and J by 4 bases, with 12 bases between them. This CDR3 has 13 residues. The CDR3, as DNA: TGTGCCAGCATCGAGCCTGGCCCAGATACGCAGTATTTT. As protein: CASIEPGPDTQYF.

This clonotype was observed a handful of times. This chain joins TRBV4-2 and TRBJ1-5; the D gene is possibly TRBD1 (5 bases). Trimming left V 0 bases short and J 4 bases short, with 16 bases between. CDR1 LGHNA and CDR2 YNFKEQ come from the germline V gene. The CDR3 is 17 amino acids. This chain's CDR3 is CASSQDAQGPSNQPQHF. CDR3 coding DNA: TGTGCCAGCAGCCAAGATGCCCAGGGCCCCTCTAATCAGCCCCAGCATTTT.

Remarks on this clonotype: A much larger clone lies one base from this, so it may be a read error. The V and J genes are TRBV6-1 and TRBJ1-4, with no clear D. This CDR3 region has 14 residues. V lost 11 bases, J lost 0 bases, and 13 bases lay in between. In germline, CDR1 is MNHNS, CDR2 SASEGT. The CDR3 coding sequence is TGTGCCGGCACCCTCACGGCAACTAATGAAAAACTGTTTTTT. Translated, it gives CAGTLTATNEKLFF.

Notes on this clonotype: Sequence at one end of the junction differs from germline and may be a read error. The chain joins TRBV7-8 to TRBJ1-1, with 7 bases fitting TRBD1. This CDR3 contains 15 residues. CDR1 and CDR2 (germline): SGHVS, FQNEAQ. As DNA, the CDR3 is TGTGACAGCAGCGAAAGACAGGGTCGGTACACTGAAGCTTTCTTT. Its protein product is CDSSERQGRYTEAFF.

This clonotype was recorded many times. The V and J genes are TRBV6-6 and TRBJ2-7; D is uncertain. This CDR3 has 16 residues. V gave up 2 bases and J gave up 1 base, with 15 bases separating them. Germline loops: CDR1 MNHNY, CDR2 SVGAGI (reference sequence). The CDR3 DNA is TGTGCCAGCAGTTACGCAGACATTCTCGGGTCCTACGAGCAGTACTTC. It is translated as CASSYADILGSYEQYF.

This clonotype came up a few times. The chain has TRBV6-1 and TRBJ2-5, with 8 bases that match TRBD2. This CDR3 is built from 16 residues. Germline CDR1 and CDR2: MNHNS and SASEGT. With 7 bases clipped from V and 2 bases from J, the junction kept 12 bases outside the gene matches. CDR3 nucleotide sequence: TGTGCCAGCACCCGAATGAGGGCGGGGGGACAAGAGACCCAGTACTTC. As protein: CASTRMRAGGQETQYF.

The chain couples TRBV24-1 to TRBJ2-3; D gene ambiguous. The V end lost 5 bases, the J end lost 2 bases, and 7 bases lay between the germline ends. Germline CDR1 reads KGHDR; CDR2 reads SFDVKD. The CDR3 spans 13 residues. In DNA, the CDR3 is TGTGCCACCAGTGTGGGGTTCACAGATACGCAGTATTTT. Encoded protein: CATSVGFTDTQYF.

The chain links TRBV12-3 or TRBV12-4 to TRBJ2-5; the D gene is possibly TRBD1 (5 bases). V gave up 1 base and J gave up 4 bases, with 10 bases separating them. The CDR3 is 14 residues long. The CDR3 loop reads CASSLGTLGETQYF. DNA for the CDR3: TGTGCCAGCAGTTTAGGGACACTGGGAGAGACCCAGTACTTC.

This clonotype was counted a few times. V usage is TRBV5-1 and J usage is TRBJ2-3; unclear D gene. Germline V CDR1 and CDR2: SGHRS, YFSETQ. V was trimmed by 1 base and J by 3 bases, leaving 6 bases between them. The CDR3 has 13 amino acids. CDR3 amino acids: CASSLSMTDTQYF. CDR3 nucleotides: TGCGCCAGCAGCTTGAGTATGACAGATACGCAGTATTTT.

The sample holds many counts of this clonotype. The V call is TRBV2, the J call TRBJ1-5; no firm D call. Between the trimmed V and J ends, which lost 4 bases and 0 bases, there was a span of 13 bases. Germline V gives CDR1 SNHLY, CDR2 FYNNEI. The CDR3 spans 16 residues. Written as DNA, the CDR3 is TGTGCCAGCAGTGGAGCTGAAAATTATAGCAATCAGCCCCAGCATTTT. Its protein is CASSGAENYSNQPQHF.

This clonotype showed up many times. J is TRBJ1-2 and V is TRBV7-9; D remains unclear. V shed 3 bases and J shed 6 bases, with 5 bases lying between them. In germline, CDR1 is SEHNR, CDR2 FQNEAQ (reference sequence). CDR3 length: 11 amino acids. The CDR3 here is CASSFSNGYTF. DNA for the CDR3: TGTGCCAGCAGCTTCTCGAATGGCTACACCTTC.

The CDR3 DNA follows: TGTGCCAGCAGCCAAGAAAGTCGGAGCTATGGCTACACCTTC. Protein: CASSQESRSYGYTF. The chain employs TRBV14 and TRBJ1-2; D gene unclear. Germline V lookup: CDR1 SGHDN, CDR2 FVKESK. This CDR3 has 14 amino acids. Trimming took off 0 bases at V and 4 bases at J, with 9 bases between the two ends.

This clonotype was found a few times. The V call is TRBV5-1, the J call TRBJ1-2; 10 nucleotides agree with TRBD1. The germline V gene has CDR1 SGHRS and CDR2 YFSETQ. V lost 3 bases, J lost 4 bases, and 6 bases stayed unmatched. This CDR3 region has 15 residues. In nucleotides, the CDR3 is TGCGCCAGCAGCTCCCCCGGGACAGGGGTCTATGGCTACACCTTC. Its translation is CASSSPGTGVYGYTF.

This clonotype was seen many times. The gene calls are TRBV2 and TRBJ2-1; 7 bases agree with TRBD1. CDR1 and CDR2 from the germline V gene are SNHLY and FYNNEI. Trimming took 5 bases from V and 0 from J; bases not matched to a gene: 4. The length of the CDR3 is 15 residues. CDR3 sequence (DNA): TGTGCCAGCAGTATCGGACAGGTCTCCTACAATGAGCAGTTCTTC. Encoded protein: CASSIGQVSYNEQFF.

The V gene is TRBV19, the J gene TRBJ1-2; TRBD1 agrees at 7 bases. After removal of 3 bases from V and 2 bases from J, the junction contained 6 bases not matched to a gene. The germline V gene encodes CDR1 LNHDA and CDR2 SQIVND (reference sequence). CDR3 length: 15 residues. CDR3 in DNA: TGTGCCAGTAGTATTCTGGCAGGGGGAAACTATGGCTACACCTTC. Protein sequence: CASSILAGGNYGYTF.

The rearrangement uses TRBV29-1 and TRBJ1-2; 7 positions match TRBD1. The CDR3 loop spans 14 amino acids. Germline V gene sequence: CDR1 SQVTM, CDR2 ANQGSEA. The V segment lost 2 bases and the J segment 5 bases; nucleotides outside the gene matches: 8. The CDR3 nucleotides read TGCAGCGTTGAAAGTGGAGACAGGGTTTATGGCTACACCTTC. It is translated as CSVESGDRVYGYTF.

This rearrangement joins TRBV5-8 to TRBJ2-1; D is possibly TRBD1 (6 bases). The germline gives CDR1 SGHTS, CDR2 YDEGEE. Trimming stripped 1 base from V and 8 bases from J, with 19 bases between. The CDR3 totals 16 residues. The DNA of the CDR3 is TGTGCCAGCAGCTTGAATTTGTCAGGGGAGTGGCATGAGCAGTTCTTC. It codes for CASSLNLSGEWHEQFF. The full variable domain, in which reference TRBV5-8 and TRBJ2-1 provide the parts outside the CDR3, is EAGVTQSPTHLIKTRGQQATLRCSPISGHTSVYWYQQALGLGLQFLLWYDEGEERNRGNFPPRFSGRQFPNYSSELNVNALELEDSALYLCASSLNLSGEWHEQFFGPGTRLTVL.